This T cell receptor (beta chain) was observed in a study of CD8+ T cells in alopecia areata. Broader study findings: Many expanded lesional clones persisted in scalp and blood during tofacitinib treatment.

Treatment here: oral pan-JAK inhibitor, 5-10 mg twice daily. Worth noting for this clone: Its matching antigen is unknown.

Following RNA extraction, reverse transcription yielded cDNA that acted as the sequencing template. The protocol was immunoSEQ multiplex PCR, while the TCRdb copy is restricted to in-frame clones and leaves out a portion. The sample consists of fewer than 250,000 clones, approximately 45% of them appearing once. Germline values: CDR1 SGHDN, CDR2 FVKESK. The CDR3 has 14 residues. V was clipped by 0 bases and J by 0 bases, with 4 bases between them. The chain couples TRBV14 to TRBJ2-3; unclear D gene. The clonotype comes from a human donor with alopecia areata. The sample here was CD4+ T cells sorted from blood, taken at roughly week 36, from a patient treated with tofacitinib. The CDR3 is CASSQDSSTDTQYF. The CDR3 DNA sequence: TGTGCCAGCAGCCAAGACTCTAGCACAGATACGCAGTATTTT.